This T cell receptor (beta chain) was sequenced during a study of T cell responses to AZD1222 COVID-19 vaccine. As for the study in general: Second-dose groups at about 4 or about 12 weeks were pooled.

For this clone: Its specificity is unknown.

Study outcomes and limitations: The span of vaccine-associated CD4 TCRs extended across spike, with dominance at 160-218 and 743-854. Donor demographics were predominantly white British with a female majority; clonal diversity may be underestimated. The breadth and depth of Spike-specific TCRs increased once two AZD1222 doses had been given.

Some clones are missing from TCRdb's copy, which holds only in-frame ones; the method was immunoSEQ multiplex PCR. In the table there are about 130,000 clones, roughly 93% of which are singletons. Trimming left V 3 bases short and J 7 bases short, with 10 bases between. The length of the CDR3 is 13 residues. The germline CDR1 and CDR2 sequences are SGHTA and FQGNSA. Material: peripheral blood, obtained on day 0 of AZD1222 vaccination. V gene TRBV7-2 combines with J gene TRBJ1-5; maybe TRBD1 (6 bases). The sequence derives from an adult in good health. The CDR3: CASSFETGQPQHF. Here the CDR3 DNA reads TGTGCCAGCAGCTTCGAGACAGGCCAGCCCCAGCATTTT.